These 18 T cell receptor beta chains were sequenced from one sample in a study of cytomegalovirus exposure and HLA in healthy donors. PCR primers comprised 60 Vbeta and 13 Jbeta primers. The protocol was immunoSEQ multiplex PCR, while the TCRdb copy is restricted to in-frame clones and leaves out a portion. The table has around 80,000 clones, approximately 69% seen once. The sequencing input was PBMCs. The receptors originated from a man between 40 and 49 years old in good health and CMV-seropositive.

The chain combines TRBV11-2 with TRBJ1-4; D is possibly TRBD1 (6 bases). The CDR3 sequence is 15 residues long. Germline V gives CDR1 SGHAT, CDR2 FQNNGV. V gave up 1 base and J gave up 4 bases, with 10 bases separating them. This CDR3 reads CASSLAGQVNEKLFF. For the CDR3, the DNA is TGTGCCAGCAGCTTAGCGGGACAAGTTAATGAAAAACTGTTTTTT.

The chain links TRBV7-3 to TRBJ2-6; D not resolved. The CDR3 sequence is 16 residues long. V was clipped by 3 bases and J by 0 bases, with 9 bases between them. Germline assignment: CDR1 SGHTA and CDR2 FQGTGA. In nucleotides, the CDR3 is TGTGCCAGCAGCTTGACTCTCCTCTCTGGGGCCAACGTCCTGACTTTC. As protein: CASSLTLLSGANVLTF.

This clone was seen once. V is TRBV18 and J is TRBJ1-5; D gene ambiguous. The V end was cut by 2 bases, the J end by 0 bases, with 5 bases between. This CDR3 is 14 amino acids long. From germline, CDR1 is KGHSH and CDR2 LQKENI. The CDR3 is CASSPMYSNQPQHF. The CDR3, as DNA: TGTGCCAGCTCACCAATGTATAGCAATCAGCCCCAGCATTTT.

This clone was seen just once. The CDR3 spells CASSPLAGVGEQYF. In DNA form, the CDR3 reads TGTGCCAGCAGCCCCCTAGCGGGGGTCGGCGAGCAGTACTTC. The chain combines TRBV28 with TRBJ2-7; 10 nucleotides match TRBD2. The V and J ends lost 6 bases and 6 bases, in that order; junction bases with no gene match: 8. CDR3 length: 14 amino acids. CDR1 and CDR2 (germline): MDHEN, SYDVKM. Filled out from reference TRBV28 and TRBJ2-7, the complete variable domain reads DVKVTQSSRYLVKRTGEKVFLECVQDMDHENMFWYRQDPGLGLRLIYFSYDVKMKEKGDIPEGYSVSREKKERFSLILESASTNQTSMYLCASSPLAGVGEQYFGPGTRLTVT.

This chain connects TRBV30 to TRBJ2-2, with D tentatively TRBD2 (6 bases). This CDR3 is 18 amino acids long. Between the trimmed V and J ends, which lost 0 bases and 1 base, there was a span of 18 bases. Germline-derived CDR1 and CDR2 are GTSNPN and SVGIG (reference sequence). The CDR3 loop reads CAWSVNVAVGLNTGELFF. The CDR3 coding sequence is TGTGCCTGGAGTGTTAATGTAGCGGTTGGGTTGAACACCGGGGAGCTGTTTTTT.

The genes are TRBV10-3 and TRBJ1-4, with TRBD1 matching 7 bases. CDR3 size: 10 residues. The germline V gene encodes CDR1 ENHRY and CDR2 SYGVKD. V gave up 11 bases and J gave up 8 bases; unmatched junction bases: 2. CDR3 DNA: TGTGCCGGCAGGGGGGAAAAACTGTTTTTT. Protein: CAGRGEKLFF.

The V and J genes are TRBV28 and TRBJ1-2, with 7 bases matching TRBD1. This CDR3 is built from 14 residues. V shed 4 bases and J 6 bases; nucleotides not matched to a gene: 8. Per the germline V gene, CDR1 is MDHEN and CDR2 is SYDVKM. CDR3 protein: CASSSPDTGDGYTF. CDR3 nucleotide sequence: TGTGCCAGCAGTTCCCCGGACACAGGGGATGGCTACACCTTC.

This rearrangement joins TRBV15 to TRBJ2-2, with D maybe TRBD2 (5 bases). Trimming removed 1 base at V and 3 bases at J, with 12 bases between. The CDR3 consists of 16 residues. CDR1 LNHNV and CDR2 YYDKDF come from the germline V gene (reference sequence). The CDR3 sequence: CATSRVGGGDTGELFF. The CDR3 DNA sequence: TGTGCCACCAGCAGAGTCGGAGGTGGAGACACCGGGGAGCTGTTTTTT.

Turning to this clone: A read error may account for a junction end that differs from germline. This chain uses TRBV7-9 with TRBJ1-2, with a weak D call TRBD1 (5 bases). The CDR3 extends over 16 amino acids. Germline V gene data show CDR1 as SEHNR and CDR2 as FQNEAQ (reference sequence). CDR3 in DNA: TGTTCCAGCAGCTTAGCGCCGGGGGAGACTAACTATGGCTACACCTTC. Amino acid sequence: CSSSLAPGETNYGYTF.

The chain combines TRBV10-3 with TRBJ2-3; D is perhaps TRBD1 (5 bases). CDR3 length: 14 amino acids. In germline, CDR1 is ENHRY, CDR2 SYGVKD. V shed 4 bases and J shed 1 base, with 9 bases lying between them. In DNA, the CDR3 is TGTGCCATCAGTGGGGTGGGGCGCACAGATACGCAGTATTTT. Translating gives CAISGVGRTDTQYF.

This clone was counted between two and nine times. The chain recombines TRBV25-1 with TRBJ1-1; D perhaps matches TRBD1 (5 bases). The V gene lost 1 base and the J gene lost 4 bases, with 10 bases spanning the gap. Germline CDR1 is MGHDK and CDR2 is SYGVNS. CDR3 length: 14 residues. The CDR3 sequence is CASSEWGRSTEAFF. The CDR3 DNA reads TGTGCCAGCAGTGAATGGGGCAGGAGCACTGAAGCTTTCTTT. The full variable domain, completed using reference TRBV25-1 and TRBJ1-1, is EADIYQTPRYLVIGTGKKITLECSQTMGHDKMYWYQQDPGMELHLIHYSYGVNSTEKGDLSSESTVSRIRTEHFPLTLESARPSHTSQYLCASSEWGRSTEAFFGQGTRLTVV.

This chain links TRBV15 with TRBJ2-7, with TRBD1 matching over 7 bases. Germline CDR1 is LNHNV and CDR2 is YYDKDF (reference sequence). Trimming at V came to 5 bases and at J to 6 bases, leaving 4 bases not matched to a gene. The length of the CDR3 is 12 residues. The CDR3 protein is CATSATGVEQYF. The CDR3, as DNA: TGTGCCACCAGCGCAACAGGGGTCGAGCAGTACTTC.

The genes are TRBV27 and TRBJ1-6, with 9 bases lining up with TRBD1. The trim removed 6 bases at V and 4 bases at J, leaving 7 bases unmatched. The CDR3 is made up of 16 amino acids. Germline CDR1 MNHEY, CDR2 SMNVEV (reference sequence). The CDR3 sequence: CASRSRGQGYNSPLHF. CDR3 in DNA: TGTGCCAGCAGATCAAGGGGACAGGGATATAATTCACCCCTCCACTTT.

The V call is TRBV7-7, the J call TRBJ2-3; TRBD1 matches 8 bases. This CDR3 is 14 amino acids long. V lost 5 bases and J lost 4; bases outside the gene matches: 5. Germline V CDR1 and CDR2: SSHAT, FNYEAQ (reference sequence). Here the CDR3 reads CASSPQQGADTQYF. CDR3 nucleotide sequence: TGTGCCAGCAGCCCTCAACAGGGGGCAGATACGCAGTATTTT.

This clone has more than one count but fewer than ten. J is TRBJ2-3 and V is TRBV6-1, with 9 bases aligning to TRBD2. This CDR3 has 15 amino acids. Germline V CDR1 and CDR2: MNHNS, SASEGT. The J segment lost 1 base and the V segment lost 4 bases, leaving 3 bases of the junction unmatched. The CDR3 coding sequence is TGTGCCAGCAGTGGGAGGACTAGCGGCACAGATACGCAGTATTTT. It codes for CASSGRTSGTDTQYF.

This clone was recorded only once. The chain uses TRBV7-3 and TRBJ2-3; weak D call: TRBD2 (5 bases). The CDR3 covers 15 residues. Germline lookup yields CDR1 SGHTA and CDR2 FQGTGA. V lost 5 bases to trimming and J lost 1 base, with 13 bases between them. The CDR3, as DNA: TGTGCCAGCAGCCTAGGAGGCGGTGGCACAGATACGCAGTATTTT. Amino acid sequence: CASSLGGGGTDTQYF.

The J gene is TRBJ2-1, the V gene TRBV13; 8 positions agree with TRBD2. The germline gives CDR1 PRHDT, CDR2 FYEKMQ (reference sequence). V lost 3 bases and J lost 2; bases outside the gene matches: 6. The CDR3 contains 16 residues. This CDR3 reads CASSLWRGATYNEQFF. The DNA for the CDR3 is TGTGCCAGCAGCTTGTGGCGGGGGGCAACCTACAATGAGCAGTTCTTC.

This clone has a handful of counts. The chain uses TRBV19 and TRBJ2-3, with 8 bases fitting TRBD1. J lost 4 bases, V lost 2 bases, and 8 bases had no gene match. Germline V lookup: CDR1 LNHDA, CDR2 SQIVND (reference sequence). The CDR3 sequence is 16 residues long. For the CDR3, the DNA is TGTGCCAGTAGTATACAAACAGGGGGTAGGTCAGATACGCAGTATTTT. It translates to CASSIQTGGRSDTQYF.